Listed here are 22 T cell receptor beta chains from one sample, sequenced in a study of T cells in localized non-small cell lung cancer. TCRdb's copy holds only in-frame clones and misses some; the assay was immunoSEQ multiplex PCR. This table holds 40,000 to 50,000 clones, 70% to 90% found once. This specimen was peripheral blood, taken before any cancer treatment. The receptors originated from a woman aged 18-55 years with stage III lung adenocarcinoma.

This chain joins TRBV7-2 and TRBJ2-7; TRBD1 agrees at 7 bases. The V and J ends lost 5 bases and 0 bases, in that order; junction bases with no gene match: 7. Looked up from germline, CDR1 is SGHTA and CDR2 is FQGNSA. The CDR3 consists of 15 residues. CDR3 sequence: CASSLGQQFSYEQYF. For the CDR3, the DNA is TGTGCCAGCAGCCTGGGACAGCAATTCTCCTACGAGCAGTACTTC.

The chain combines TRBV29-1 with TRBJ1-2; TRBD1 matches at 12 bases. Germline V gene data show CDR1 as SQVTM and CDR2 as ANQGSEA. The CDR3 has 13 residues. Germline trimming cut 4 bases from V and 6 bases from J; bases unmatched to any gene: 3. The CDR3 nucleotides read TGCAGCGTTGGGGGACAGGGGGCAGATGGCTACACCTTC. Its translation: CSVGGQGADGYTF.

This clone was detected a few times. The chain is built from TRBV4-2 and TRBJ1-2, with a possible D match to TRBD1 (6 bases). Trimming took off 0 bases at V and 8 bases at J, with 19 bases between the two ends. This CDR3 is 16 amino acids long. CDR1 LGHNA and CDR2 YNFKEQ come from the germline V gene. CDR3 sequence (DNA): TGTGCCAGCAGCCAAGATTACCCTTTCAGGGGCGAAGGCTACACCTTC. It specifies CASSQDYPFRGEGYTF.

The gene calls are TRBV5-1 and TRBJ1-1, with TRBD1 identical over 9 bases. The CDR3 spans 15 residues. Per germline, CDR1 SGHRS and CDR2 YFSETQ. J lost 3 bases, V lost 0 bases, and 3 bases had no gene match. CDR3 nucleotide sequence: TGCGCCAGCAGCTTGGATGGGACAGGGTACACTGAAGCTTTCTTT. As protein: CASSLDGTGYTEAFF.

V is TRBV5-1 and J is TRBJ2-1; 8 nucleotides match TRBD2. V dropped 0 bases and J dropped 9; count of bases not matched to a gene: 11. This CDR3 is built from 16 residues. Germline lookup yields CDR1 SGHRS and CDR2 YFSETQ. The CDR3 sequence: CASSLALGGGQGEQFF. Here the CDR3 DNA reads TGCGCCAGCAGCTTGGCCCTCGGGGGGGGCCAGGGTGAGCAGTTCTTC. The whole variable domain, remainder taken from reference TRBV5-1 and TRBJ2-1, is KAGVTQTPRYLIKTRGQQVTLSCSPISGHRSVSWYQQTPGQGLQFLFEYFSETQRNKGNFPGRFSGRQFSNSRSEMNVSTLELGDSALYLCASSLALGGGQGEQFFGPGTRLTVL.

The gene calls are TRBV27 and TRBJ1-2, with D possibly TRBD1 on 6 matching bases. Germline CDR1 reads MNHEY; CDR2 reads SMNVEV (reference sequence). The CDR3 length is 14 residues. The V end was cut by 6 bases, the J end by 4 bases, with 15 bases between. Written as DNA, the CDR3 is TGTGCCAGCAGGCAAATTGGACAGTTCTATGGCTACACCTTC. The encoded protein is CASRQIGQFYGYTF.

The chain recombines TRBV5-1 with TRBJ1-3, with D unresolved. The CDR3 is made up of 15 amino acids. Trimming took off 0 bases at V and 0 bases at J, with 7 bases between the two ends. From germline, CDR1 is SGHRS and CDR2 YFSETQ. CDR3 sequence (DNA): TGCGCCAGCAGCTTGGCTGGCAACTCTGGAAACACCATATATTTT. Translation: CASSLAGNSGNTIYF.

The chain has TRBV5-1 and TRBJ1-5; D uncertain. From germline, CDR1 is SGHRS and CDR2 YFSETQ. V was clipped by 10 bases and J by 6 bases, with 17 bases between them. The CDR3 has 13 amino acids. The chain's CDR3 is CAPVGETIQPQHF. For the CDR3, the DNA is TGCGCCCCAGTCGGGGAGACCATTCAGCCCCAGCATTTT.

The chain uses TRBV15 and TRBJ2-4, with 8 bases aligning to TRBD1. CDR1 LNHNV and CDR2 YYDKDF come from the germline V gene (reference sequence). The CDR3 is 16 residues long. V shed 3 bases, J shed 4 bases, and the junction held 8 bases outside the gene matches. This chain's CDR3 is CATSSRQGMGKNIQYF. CDR3 in DNA: TGTGCCACCAGCAGCCGACAGGGGATGGGGAAAAACATTCAGTACTTC. The whole variable domain, filled in from reference TRBV15 and TRBJ2-4, reads DAMVIQNPRYQVTQFGKPVTLSCSQTLNHNVMYWYQQKSSQAPKLLFHYYDKDFNNEADTPDNFQSRRPNTSFCFLDIRSPGLGDTAMYLCATSSRQGMGKNIQYFGAGTRLSVL.

The chain is built from TRBV13 and TRBJ2-7; 8 nucleotides match TRBD1. Germline lookup yields CDR1 PRHDT and CDR2 FYEKMQ (reference sequence). V lost 4 bases and J lost 6; bases outside the gene matches: 14. The CDR3 has 16 amino acids. CDR3 sequence: CASSSTRGRDYPEQYF. The CDR3 DNA reads as TGTGCCAGCAGCTCCACCAGGGGGCGAGATTACCCCGAGCAGTACTTC.

This chain connects TRBV18 to TRBJ1-1, with D maybe TRBD1 (5 bases). The CDR3 sequence is 16 residues long. V was trimmed by 2 bases and J by 0 bases, leaving 13 bases between them. Per the germline V gene, CDR1 is KGHSH and CDR2 is LQKENI. CDR3 amino acids: CASSPNTGSVNTEAFF. The CDR3 DNA sequence: TGTGCCAGCTCACCAAATACAGGCAGCGTGAACACTGAAGCTTTCTTT.

Only one count was recorded for this clone. This rearrangement joins TRBV6-5 to TRBJ1-1; unclear D gene. Germline CDR1 is MNHEY and CDR2 is SVGAGI. This CDR3 comprises 15 residues. Trimming shortened V by 7 bases and J by 2 bases, and 17 bases separated the two germline ends. DNA for the CDR3: TGTGCCAGCACCCCCCCGGGCTCGGGAAACACTGAAGCTTTCTTT. Protein: CASTPPGSGNTEAFF.

The rearrangement joins TRBV7-9 to TRBJ2-7, with TRBD2 identical over 7 bases. With V trimmed by 1 base and J by 1 base, 4 bases remained unmatched. The CDR3 loop spans 15 amino acids. The germline V gene has CDR1 SEHNR and CDR2 FQNEAQ (reference sequence). The CDR3 is CASSLGGGRSYEQYF. The CDR3 DNA sequence: TGTGCCAGCAGCTTAGGCGGGGGTCGATCCTACGAGCAGTACTTC.

J is TRBJ2-7 and V is TRBV7-2; 8 bases map to TRBD2. V was clipped by 2 bases and J by 6 bases; unmatched bases: 12. CDR1 and CDR2 (germline): SGHTA, FQGNSA. The CDR3 extends over 16 amino acids. In DNA form, the CDR3 reads TGTGCCAGCAGCTTATTTTACGGGGGGGCATATGGCGAGCAGTACTTC. Amino acids: CASSLFYGGAYGEQYF.

This chain uses TRBV10-1 with TRBJ2-4; D is ambiguous. CDR3 length equals 15 residues. CDR1 and CDR2 from the germline V gene are WNHNN and SYGVQD (reference sequence). Trimming removed 0 bases at V and 6 bases at J, with 12 bases between. The CDR3 bases are TGCGCCAGCAGTGAGTCCGAGACGACCTTAAACATTCAGTACTTC. Protein product: CASSESETTLNIQYF.

The chain recombines TRBV7-9 with TRBJ1-2; 8 positions agree with TRBD1. Unmatched junction bases numbered 5, after V lost 5 bases and J lost 3 bases. Germline V lookup: CDR1 SEHNR, CDR2 FQNEAQ (reference sequence). This CDR3 spans 14 amino acids. The CDR3 is CASSTQGVDYGYTF. The CDR3 DNA reads as TGTGCCAGCAGCACACAGGGGGTGGACTATGGCTACACCTTC.

This clone was found once. This chain connects TRBV11-2 to TRBJ2-3; D gene unclear. The V gene's germline CDR1 is SGHAT and CDR2 FQNNGV. V lost 0 bases and J 7 bases, leaving 8 bases between the germline ends. CDR3 length: 13 amino acids. The CDR3, as DNA: TGTGCCAGCAGCTTAGACAGGCTCTATACGCAGTATTTT. This codes for CASSLDRLYTQYF.

The CDR3 reads CATSPTRGGYGYTF. The CDR3 nucleotides are TGTGCCACCAGCCCGACTCGGGGAGGGTATGGCTACACCTTC. The chain joins TRBV15 to TRBJ1-2; D not resolved. The CDR3 runs to 14 residues. V was clipped by 5 bases and J by 5 bases, with 15 bases between them. The V gene's germline CDR1 is LNHNV and CDR2 YYDKDF (reference sequence).

The chain couples TRBV7-3 to TRBJ2-3; TRBD1 matches at 8 bases. Germline lookup yields CDR1 SGHTA and CDR2 FQGTGA. Trimming removed 5 bases from V and 2 bases from J; junction bases left unmatched: 3. The CDR3 runs 14 residues. The DNA for the CDR3 is TGTGCCAGCAGCCGACAGGGGACCACAGATACGCAGTATTTT. Translating gives CASSRQGTTDTQYF.

This chain links TRBV7-8 with TRBJ2-7, with TRBD1 matching 8 bases. V was pared by 0 bases and J by 3 bases, with 7 bases of the junction left unmatched. This CDR3 is 16 amino acids long. Per germline, CDR1 SGHVS and CDR2 FQNEAQ. CDR3 DNA: TGTGCCAGCAGCTTAGCATACCGGGACAGGCACTACGAGCAGTACTTC. It codes for CASSLAYRDRHYEQYF.

The chain uses TRBV5-1 and TRBJ1-2, with 10 bases identical to TRBD1. There are 16 residues in the CDR3. Germline loops: CDR1 SGHRS, CDR2 YFSETQ. J was trimmed by 7 bases and V by 3 bases; bases with no gene match: 12. In DNA, the CDR3 is TGCGCCAGCAGCTCCCGACGGACAGGGGGTTTTGCTGGCTACACCTTC. This gives the protein CASSSRRTGGFAGYTF. The full variable domain, in which reference TRBV5-1 and TRBJ1-2 provide the parts outside the CDR3, is KAGVTQTPRYLIKTRGQQVTLSCSPISGHRSVSWYQQTPGQGLQFLFEYFSETQRNKGNFPGRFSGRQFSNSRSEMNVSTLELGDSALYLCASSSRRTGGFAGYTFGSGTRLTVV.

The J gene is TRBJ1-2, the V gene TRBV5-1, with TRBD1 as a possible D gene (5 bases). This CDR3 spans 15 amino acids. Per the germline V gene, CDR1 is SGHRS and CDR2 is YFSETQ. Trimming left V 1 base short and J 4 bases short, with 14 bases between. DNA of the CDR3: TGCGCCAGCAGCTTGTGGGGGACTGCAGGCTATGGCTACACCTTC. Translating it yields CASSLWGTAGYGYTF.